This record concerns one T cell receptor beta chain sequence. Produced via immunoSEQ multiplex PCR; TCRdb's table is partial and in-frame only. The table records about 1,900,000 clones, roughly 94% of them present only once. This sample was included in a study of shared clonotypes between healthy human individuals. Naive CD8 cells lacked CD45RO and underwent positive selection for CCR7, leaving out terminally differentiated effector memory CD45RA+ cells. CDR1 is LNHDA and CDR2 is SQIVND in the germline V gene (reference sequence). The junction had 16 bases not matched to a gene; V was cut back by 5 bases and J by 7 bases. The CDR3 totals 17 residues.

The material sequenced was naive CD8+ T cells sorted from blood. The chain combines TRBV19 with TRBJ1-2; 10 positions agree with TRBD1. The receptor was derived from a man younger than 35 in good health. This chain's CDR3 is CASSSAPGDRGIRGYTF. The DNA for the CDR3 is TGTGCCAGTAGTTCAGCCCCAGGGGACAGGGGTATACGTGGCTACACCTTC.